A selection of T cell receptor beta chains follows, all from one sample in a study of T cell responses to AZD1222 COVID-19 vaccine. Clones were sequenced by immunoSEQ multiplex PCR, and TCRdb holds only the in-frame ones, with some missing. The sample yields over 110,000 clones, approximately 92% seen once. The source was peripheral blood, collected on day 0 of AZD1222 vaccination. These receptors all come from an adult in good health. Both conserved end residues are part of each CDR3. A D gene is named only where the DNA matches it firmly. Size is omitted from some rows. Given values are once, few, many or a class for expanded clones.

clone size: -; D gene: TRBD2; V gene: TRBV5-1; J gene: TRBJ2-5; CDR3 DNA: TGCGCCAGCGGAGGACTAGCTGGGGAGACCCAGTACTTC; CDR3 protein: CASGGLAGETQYF
clone size: -; D gene: -; V gene: TRBV5-8; J gene: TRBJ1-1; CDR3 DNA: TGTGCCAGCAGCTTGATGGGAAGTTACAACACTGAAGCTTTCTTT; CDR3 protein: CASSLMGSYNTEAFF
clone size: -; D gene: TRBD1; V gene: TRBV28; J gene: TRBJ1-6; CDR3 DNA: TGTGCCAGCAGTTTAGACAGGGGGCCGAATTCACCCCTCCACTTT; CDR3 protein: CASSLDRGPNSPLHF
clone size: -; D gene: -; V gene: TRBV10-3; J gene: TRBJ1-1; CDR3 DNA: TGTGCCATCAGTGACAGGGAGAACACTGAAGCTTTCTTT; CDR3 protein: CAISDRENTEAFF
clone size: -; D gene: -; V gene: TRBV13; J gene: TRBJ2-1; CDR3 DNA: TGTGCCAGCAGCACCCCCAGGGGGCGGGGGAGCTCCTACAATGAGCAGTTCTTC; CDR3 protein: CASSTPRGRGSSYNEQFF
clone size: -; D gene: -; V gene: TRBV5-6; J gene: TRBJ1-3; CDR3 DNA: TGTGCCAGCAGCTTGGGGCGTAGGGGCACTGGAAACACCATATATTTT; CDR3 protein: CASSLGRRGTGNTIYF
clone size: -; D gene: -; V gene: TRBV6-5; J gene: TRBJ2-7; CDR3 DNA: TGTGCCAGCAGGACCCTAAAGGGAGAGCAGTACTTC; CDR3 protein: CASRTLKGEQYF
clone size: -; D gene: -; V gene: TRBV15; J gene: TRBJ1-5; CDR3 DNA: TGTGCCACCAGCAGGGACCAGGCTTGGCCCCAGCATTTT; CDR3 protein: CATSRDQAWPQHF
clone size: -; D gene: -; V gene: TRBV18; J gene: TRBJ1-4; CDR3 DNA: TGTGCCAGCTCCCGCGATAGGGGGATTCCGGCTAATGAAAAACTGTTTTTT; CDR3 protein: CASSRDRGIPANEKLFF
clone size: -; D gene: -; V gene: TRBV2; J gene: TRBJ1-2; CDR3 DNA: TGTGCCAGCAGTGAAGCGCCGACGGATGGCTACACCTTC; CDR3 protein: CASSEAPTDGYTF
clone size: once; D gene: TRBD1; V gene: TRBV9; J gene: TRBJ1-1; CDR3 DNA: TGTGCCAGCAGCGCATCGGGACAGGGTCTCACTGAAGCTTTCTTT; CDR3 protein: CASSASGQGLTEAFF
clone size: -; D gene: -; V gene: TRBV6-5; J gene: TRBJ1-1; CDR3 DNA: TGTGCCAGCACCTCTTTGCGCGGCACTGAAGCTTTCTTT; CDR3 protein: CASTSLRGTEAFF
clone size: -; D gene: -; V gene: TRBV28; J gene: TRBJ1-6; CDR3 DNA: TGTGCCAGCAACCCCACGGGGGCCCTCTATAATTCACCCCTCCACTTT; CDR3 protein: CASNPTGALYNSPLHF
clone size: -; D gene: -; V gene: TRBV6-2/TRBV6-3; J gene: TRBJ1-2; CDR3 DNA: TGTGCCAGCAGTTTGGCCAGGGGAAACTATGGCTACACCTTC; CDR3 protein: CASSLARGNYGYTF
clone size: -; D gene: -; V gene: TRBV10-1; J gene: TRBJ2-1; CDR3 DNA: TGCGCCAGCAGTGAAGGTCCGGGGATCTCAGGTTACGAGCAGTTCTTC; CDR3 protein: CASSEGPGISGYEQFF
clone size: -; D gene: -; V gene: TRBV5-4; J gene: TRBJ1-5; CDR3 DNA: TGTGCCAGCAGCTTCGGCGGGGACCATAGCAATCAGCCCCAGCATTTT; CDR3 protein: CASSFGGDHSNQPQHF
clone size: -; D gene: TRBD1; V gene: TRBV23-1; J gene: TRBJ1-4; CDR3 DNA: TGCGCCAGCAGTCAAGGAGGGGGCCGAACTAATGAAAAACTGTTTTTT; CDR3 protein: CASSQGGGRTNEKLFF
clone size: -; D gene: -; V gene: TRBV18; J gene: TRBJ2-6; CDR3 DNA: TGTGCCAGCCTCGTTGATCCCTCTGGGGCCAACGTCCTGACTTTC; CDR3 protein: CASLVDPSGANVLTF
clone size: -; D gene: -; V gene: TRBV27; J gene: TRBJ1-5; CDR3 DNA: TGTGCCAGCAGTTTACTCTTAGCTGGATATAGCAATCAGCCCCAGCATTTT; CDR3 protein: CASSLLLAGYSNQPQHF
clone size: -; D gene: TRBD1; V gene: TRBV27; J gene: TRBJ2-7; CDR3 DNA: TGTGCCAGCAGTAGACAGGGGTACGAGCAGTACTTC; CDR3 protein: CASSRQGYEQYF
clone size: -; D gene: -; V gene: TRBV27; J gene: TRBJ1-6; CDR3 DNA: TGTGCCAGCAGTTCCTCAGGGCAAGGGGGAACCTATAATTCACCCCTCCACTTT; CDR3 protein: CASSSSGQGGTYNSPLHF
clone size: -; D gene: TRBD1; V gene: TRBV5-5; J gene: TRBJ1-5; CDR3 DNA: TGTGCCAGCAGCCCAACGGGACAGCCAAATAGCAATCAGCCCCAGCATTTT; CDR3 protein: CASSPTGQPNSNQPQHF
clone size: -; D gene: -; V gene: TRBV27; J gene: TRBJ2-5; CDR3 DNA: TGTGCCAGCAGGAAACAGGGGGGGGAGACCCAGTACTTC; CDR3 protein: CASRKQGGETQYF